This entry features one T cell receptor beta chain sequence. Its cognate antigen is unknown. This sample is drawn from a study of neurological immune-mediated disorders. The cDNA came from 5'RACE with 10-nucleotide random UMIs. TCRdb analysed the 5' RACE reads with MiXCR anew, one entry per CDR3 protein. The data contain around 18,000 distinct CDR3 sequences, roughly a fifth of them singletons. The CDR3 contains 15 residues. V gave up 6 bases and J gave up 3 bases, with 17 bases separating them. Study-wide results and caveats: CDR3 amino acid sequences found in expanded clones were never shared across subjects, suggesting private repertoires in all groups. The greatest TCR clonal expansion occurred in HTLV-1-associated myelopathy and the least in multiple sclerosis, which fell below healthy controls.

Material for sequencing was PBMCs. V usage is TRBV12-3 or TRBV12-4 and J usage is TRBJ2-5; D unresolved. The receptor was derived from a man aged 50 to 59 in good health. The CDR3 DNA follows: TGTGCCAGCAGCACCCCGAATAGAGGAGAAGAGACCCAGTACTTC. It translates to CASSTPNRGEETQYF.